What follows are 9 T cell receptor beta chains derived from one specimen sequenced in a study of T-cell memory formation after mild COVID-19. TCRdb redid the calling of the 5' RACE reads with MiXCR, one entry per CDR3 protein. This sample has hundreds of thousands of distinct CDR3 sequences, with roughly 15% found just once. Specimen: PBMCs or a T cell subset sorted from them (not recorded which). Receptor source: a man between 18 and 35 years old who had mild COVID-19 (a few samples of this study predate the infection). Cell type and time point are not known.

The V gene is TRBV7-8, the J gene TRBJ1-2; D is unresolved. The CDR3 length is 14 residues. Germline V gene sequence: CDR1 SGHVS, CDR2 FQNEAQ. V was pared by 1 base and J by 2 bases, with 8 bases between. The CDR3 nucleotides are TGTGCCAGCAGCTTAGACCTGACGAACTATGGCTACACCTTC. Its protein is CASSLDLTNYGYTF.

The chain uses TRBV5-1 and TRBJ2-1, with TRBD2 identical over 8 bases. Germline CDR1 reads SGHRS; CDR2 reads YFSETQ. This CDR3 region has 16 residues. The J segment lost 10 bases and the V segment lost 0 bases, leaving 12 bases of the junction unmatched. The CDR3 protein is CASSLGPYGGVGEQFF. DNA for the CDR3: TGCGCCAGCAGCTTGGGCCCCTACGGGGGGGTCGGGGAGCAGTTCTTC.

This clonotype was found a few times. V is TRBV6-5 and J is TRBJ1-3, with D hard to call. V lost 2 bases to trimming and J lost 0 bases, with 8 bases between them. There are 15 residues in the CDR3. Germline V CDR1 and CDR2: MNHEY, SVGAGI. In DNA form, the CDR3 reads TGTGCCAGCAGTTACGACGGCTCCTCTGGAAACACCATATATTTT. Translation gives CASSYDGSSGNTIYF.

The chain couples TRBV18 to TRBJ2-7, with unresolved D. Germline CDR1 KGHSH, CDR2 LQKENI. The CDR3 contains 17 residues. V gave up 0 bases and J gave up 1 base, with 16 bases separating them. CDR3 loop: CASSPPTGPSGSYEQYF. The CDR3 DNA is TGTGCCAGCTCACCACCTACTGGGCCCTCCGGGTCCTACGAGCAGTACTTC.

This CDR3 reads CASSSAGAYEQYV. Here the CDR3 DNA reads TGTGCCAGCAGTTCCGCGGGGGCCTACGAGCAGTACGTC. The chain links TRBV28 to TRBJ2-7, with TRBD2 matching 7 bases. This CDR3 is built from 13 residues. Germline CDR1 is MDHEN and CDR2 is SYDVKM. J lost 2 bases, V lost 4 bases, and 2 bases had no gene match.

The J gene is TRBJ2-3, the V gene TRBV27; tentatively, D is TRBD1 (5 bases). Per the germline V gene, CDR1 is MNHEY and CDR2 is SMNVEV (reference sequence). The CDR3 runs to 12 residues. Trimming removed 6 bases at V and 2 bases at J, with 6 bases between. The CDR3 nucleotides read TGTGCCAGCAGGACAGCCACAGATACGCAGTATTTT. Encoded protein: CASRTATDTQYF.

This clonotype was recorded at least ten times. The chain uses TRBV28 and TRBJ2-3; D not certain. Trimming cost V 6 bases and J 3 bases, with 7 bases left between them. This CDR3 is built from 12 residues. CDR1 is MDHEN and CDR2 is SYDVKM in the germline V gene. The CDR3 loop is CASRSVTDTQYF. CDR3 DNA sequence: TGTGCCAGCAGATCCGTGACAGATACGCAGTATTTT.

Many counts were recorded for this clonotype. The V gene is TRBV5-6, the J gene TRBJ2-1; TRBD1 matches 7 bases. CDR3 size: 12 residues. Germline assignment: CDR1 SGHDT and CDR2 YYEEEE. V was pared by 6 bases and J by 9 bases, with 6 bases of the junction left unmatched. The CDR3 loop is CASTQGVGEQFF. The CDR3 bases are TGTGCCAGCACCCAGGGGGTTGGTGAGCAGTTCTTC. The full variable domain, in which reference TRBV5-6 and TRBJ2-1 provide the parts outside the CDR3, is DAGVTQSPTHLIKTRGQQVTLRCSPKSGHDTVSWYQQALGQGPQFIFQYYEEEERQRGNFPDRFSGHQFPNYSSELNVNALLLGDSALYLCASTQGVGEQFFGPGTRLTVL.

With respect to this clonotype: Mismatch with germline at one junction end may stem from a read error. The rearrangement uses TRBV5-1 and TRBJ2-3; D remains ambiguous. Germline V gene data show CDR1 as SGHRS and CDR2 as YFSETQ. The CDR3 has 16 amino acids. CDR3 bases: TGCGCCATCAGCTTGGCTCGCTTACAAAGCACAGATACGCAGTATTTT. It codes for CAISLARLQSTDTQYF.